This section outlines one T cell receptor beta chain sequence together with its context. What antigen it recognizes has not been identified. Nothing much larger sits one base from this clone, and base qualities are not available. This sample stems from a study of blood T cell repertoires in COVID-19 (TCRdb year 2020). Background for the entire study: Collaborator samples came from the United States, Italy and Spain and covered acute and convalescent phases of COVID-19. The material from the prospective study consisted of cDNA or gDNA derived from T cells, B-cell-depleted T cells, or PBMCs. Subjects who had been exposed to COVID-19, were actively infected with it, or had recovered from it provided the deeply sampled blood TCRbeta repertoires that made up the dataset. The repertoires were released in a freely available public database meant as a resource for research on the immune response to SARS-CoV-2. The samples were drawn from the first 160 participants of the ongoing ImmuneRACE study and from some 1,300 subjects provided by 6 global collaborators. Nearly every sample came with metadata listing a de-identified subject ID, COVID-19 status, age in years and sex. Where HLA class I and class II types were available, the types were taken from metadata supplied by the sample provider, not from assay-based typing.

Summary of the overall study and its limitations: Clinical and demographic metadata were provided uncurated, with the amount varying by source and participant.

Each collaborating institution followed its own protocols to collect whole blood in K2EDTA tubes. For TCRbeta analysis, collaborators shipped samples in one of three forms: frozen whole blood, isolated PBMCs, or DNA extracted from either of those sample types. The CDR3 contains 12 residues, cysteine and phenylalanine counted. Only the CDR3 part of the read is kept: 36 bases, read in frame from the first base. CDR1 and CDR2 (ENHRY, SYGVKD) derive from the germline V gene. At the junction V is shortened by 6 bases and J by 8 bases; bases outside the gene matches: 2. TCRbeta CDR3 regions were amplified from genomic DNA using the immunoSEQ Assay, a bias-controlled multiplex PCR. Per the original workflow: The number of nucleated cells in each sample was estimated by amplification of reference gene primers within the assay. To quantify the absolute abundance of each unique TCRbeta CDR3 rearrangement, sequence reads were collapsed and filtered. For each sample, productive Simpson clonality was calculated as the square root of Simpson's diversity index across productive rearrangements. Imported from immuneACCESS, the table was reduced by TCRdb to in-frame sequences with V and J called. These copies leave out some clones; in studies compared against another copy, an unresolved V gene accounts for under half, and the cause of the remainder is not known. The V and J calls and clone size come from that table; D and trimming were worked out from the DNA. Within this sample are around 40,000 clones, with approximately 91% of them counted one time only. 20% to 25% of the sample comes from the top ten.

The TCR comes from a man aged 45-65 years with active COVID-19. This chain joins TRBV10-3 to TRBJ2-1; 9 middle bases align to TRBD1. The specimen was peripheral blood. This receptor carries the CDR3 CAIRGQGDEQFF. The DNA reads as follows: TGTGCCATCAGGGGACAGGGTGATGAGCAGTTCTTC.